A selection of T cell receptor beta chains follows, all from one sample in a study of blood T cell repertoires in COVID-19. Assay used: immunoSEQ multiplex PCR; TCRdb lists only in-frame clones, some missing. This table has about 120,000 clones, roughly 83% appearing once. The sample comprised peripheral blood. The source of these receptors is a man in his forties with active or convalescent COVID-19. CDR3s include the opening cysteine and the closing phenylalanine or tryptophan. A D gene is named only where the DNA matches it firmly. Only some rows state a clone size, as once, few, many or a class for expanded clones.

CDR3 DNA	CDR3 protein	D gene	V gene	J gene	clone size
TGTGCCAGCAGCCGTCGGGGGAGCGGACTCACAGATACGCAGTATTTT	CASSRRGSGLTDTQYF	NA	TRBV3-1/TRBV3-2	TRBJ2-3	NA
TGTGCCAGCAGTGAAGCCCGGCGACAGGGCCTCGGTGGCTACACCTTC	CASSEARRQGLGGYTF	TRBD1	TRBV6-1	TRBJ1-2	NA
TGTGCCAGCAGGGATCCTCGACTTGAAAAACTGTTTTTT	CASRDPRLEKLFF	NA	TRBV7-9	TRBJ1-4	NA
TGTGCCAGCAGCTCGGACTATGGCTACACCTTC	CASSSDYGYTF	NA	TRBV7-8	TRBJ1-2	NA
TGTGCCAGTAGTGGGGACAGGGTTTATGAAAAACTGTTTTTT	CASSGDRVYEKLFF	TRBD1	TRBV19	TRBJ1-4	NA
TGTGCCAGCAGTTTATCGATGGGAGGGGCCTTCTCCTACGAGCAGTACTTC	CASSLSMGGAFSYEQYF	TRBD2	TRBV27	TRBJ2-7	NA
TGTGCCAGCTCCCCAGGATCGAACACTGAAGCTTTCTTT	CASSPGSNTEAFF	NA	TRBV7-9	TRBJ1-1	NA
TGTGCCAGCAGTTTAACCGGGACACTCACCGGGGAGCTGTTTTTT	CASSLTGTLTGELFF	NA	TRBV28	TRBJ2-2	NA
TGTGCCAGCAGCTTAGGAACGGGAGTCCCAGATACGCAGTATTTT	CASSLGTGVPDTQYF	NA	TRBV11-2	TRBJ2-3	few
TGTGCCAGCAGCTGGACAGGGGTCTATGGCTACACCTTC	CASSWTGVYGYTF	TRBD1	TRBV6-2/TRBV6-3	TRBJ1-2	NA
TGCAGCGTTGTACAGGATGGAAACACCATATATTTT	CSVVQDGNTIYF	NA	TRBV29-1	TRBJ1-3	NA
TGTGCCATCAGGCCGGCGGGGGCAGGAGGTGAGCAGTTCTTC	CAIRPAGAGGEQFF	NA	TRBV10-3	TRBJ2-1	NA
TGTGCCAGCAGTGAAGGTCAGGTCAACACCGGGGAGCTGTTTTTT	CASSEGQVNTGELFF	NA	TRBV2	TRBJ2-2	NA
TGCGCCAGCAGCCAAGTATGGACAGGGAATCAGCCCCAGCATTTT	CASSQVWTGNQPQHF	TRBD1	TRBV4-3	TRBJ1-5	NA
TGTGCCAGCAGGAGAACAGGGGAGAACACTGAAGCTTTCTTT	CASRRTGENTEAFF	NA	TRBV21-1	TRBJ1-1	NA
TGCGCCAGCAGCCAAACCAGACAGGGGGCTGACAATCAGCCCCAGCATTTT	CASSQTRQGADNQPQHF	TRBD1	TRBV4-1	TRBJ1-5	NA
TGTGCCATCGGACTCGACAATGAGCAGTTCTTC	CAIGLDNEQFF	NA	TRBV10-3	TRBJ2-1	NA
TGTGCCAGCAGCCGAGGACAGGGGCCAGGGGGCAATCAGCCCCAGCATTTT	CASSRGQGPGGNQPQHF	TRBD1	TRBV9	TRBJ1-5	once
TGTGCCAGCAGCTCTGCCGGACTAGGGCCCGGGGAGCTGTTTTTT	CASSSAGLGPGELFF	TRBD2	TRBV28	TRBJ2-2	NA
TGTGCCATCAGCGGGGGGGTTACGGCCCCACCCAATGAGCAGTTCTTC	CAISGGVTAPPNEQFF	TRBD2	TRBV10-3	TRBJ2-1	NA
TGTGCCAGCAGGGGACACTCGAACACTGAAGCTTTCTTT	CASRGHSNTEAFF	NA	TRBV6-5	TRBJ1-1	NA
TGTGCCATCAGTGAGAAGGGAGGACTTTCAAATCAGCCCCAGCATTTT	CAISEKGGLSNQPQHF	NA	TRBV10-3	TRBJ1-5	few
TGTGCCAGCAGCCGACAGACAGGGGGCGGGGAGCAGTTCTTC	CASSRQTGGGEQFF	TRBD1	TRBV14	TRBJ2-1	NA
TGTGCCAGCAGTTCCTCGAGCCTTGGGGCCAACGTCCTGACTTTC	CASSSSSLGANVLTF	NA	TRBV11-3	TRBJ2-6	NA
TGTGCCAGCAGTTTACCCCGACAGGGTCCCGGGGAGCTGTTTTTT	CASSLPRQGPGELFF	TRBD1	TRBV28	TRBJ2-2	NA
TGTGCCAGCTCACCACCGAACTCGTTTGGTAATGAGCAGTTCTTC	CASSPPNSFGNEQFF	NA	TRBV18	TRBJ2-1	NA
TGTGCCAGCAGCTCAGTAGAGACTAGCGGGAGTAATGAGCAGTTCTTC	CASSSVETSGSNEQFF	TRBD2	TRBV7-3	TRBJ2-1	NA